This T cell receptor (beta chain) appears in the sequencing data of a study of identical twins. Points from the study as a whole: Among out-of-frame alpha sequences shared by twins, low generation probability occurred in excess. The authors drew conclusions from cross-sectional statistical analysis rather than following the same donors.

The CDR3 sequence is 15 residues long. V was clipped by 6 bases and J by 9 bases, with 19 bases between them. Germline CDR1 SGHRS, CDR2 YFSETQ. MiXCR, run by TCRdb on the 5' RACE reads, gives a single entry per CDR3 protein. The sample yields nearly 900,000 distinct CDR3 sequences, 12% seen once. In the case of this clonotype: Antigen: not known.

These data were also filed under a second study, of yellow fever vaccine responses in identical twins.

The sample comprised PBMCs. The J gene is TRBJ1-6, the V gene TRBV5-1; perhaps TRBD1 as D (6 bases). This sequence was found in a woman between 18 and 29 years old in good health. The CDR3 is CASTEGGEKRSPLHF. The CDR3 DNA follows: TGCGCCAGCACTGAGGGGGGGGAAAAACGTTCACCCCTCCACTTT.